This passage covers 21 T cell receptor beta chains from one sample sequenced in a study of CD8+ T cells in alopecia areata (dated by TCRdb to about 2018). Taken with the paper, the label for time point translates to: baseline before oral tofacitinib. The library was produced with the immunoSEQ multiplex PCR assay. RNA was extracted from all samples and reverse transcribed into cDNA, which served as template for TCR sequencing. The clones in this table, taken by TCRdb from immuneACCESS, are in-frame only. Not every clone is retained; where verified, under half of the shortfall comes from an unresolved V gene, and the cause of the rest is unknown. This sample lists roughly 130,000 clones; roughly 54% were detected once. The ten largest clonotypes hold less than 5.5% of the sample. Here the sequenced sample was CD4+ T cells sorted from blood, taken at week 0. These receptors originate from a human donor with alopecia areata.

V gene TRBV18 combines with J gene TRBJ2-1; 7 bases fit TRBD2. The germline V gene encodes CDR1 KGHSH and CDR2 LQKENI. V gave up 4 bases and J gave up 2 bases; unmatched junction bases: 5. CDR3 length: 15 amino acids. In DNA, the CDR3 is TGTGCCAGCTCACTCTCTAGCGGACCCTACAATGAGCAGTTCTTC. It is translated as CASSLSSGPYNEQFF.

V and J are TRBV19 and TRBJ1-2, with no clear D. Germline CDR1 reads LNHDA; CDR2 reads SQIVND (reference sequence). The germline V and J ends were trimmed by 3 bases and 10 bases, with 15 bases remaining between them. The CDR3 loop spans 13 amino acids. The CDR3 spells CASSMRPQRDYTF. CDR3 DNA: TGTGCCAGTAGTATGAGGCCTCAGCGTGACTACACCTTC. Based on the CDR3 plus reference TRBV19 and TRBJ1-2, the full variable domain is DGGITQSPKYLFRKEGQNVTLSCEQNLNHDAMYWYRQDPGQGLRLIYYSQIVNDFQKGDIAEGYSVSREKKESFPLTVTSAQKNPTAFYLCASSMRPQRDYTFGSGTRLTVV.

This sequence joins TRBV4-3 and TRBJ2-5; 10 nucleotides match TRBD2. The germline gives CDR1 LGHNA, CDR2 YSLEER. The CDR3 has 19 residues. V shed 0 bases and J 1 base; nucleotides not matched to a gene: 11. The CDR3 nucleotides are TGCGCCAGCAGCCAAGATTGGCAGAGGGCTAGCGGGGGCCAAGAGACCCAGTACTTC. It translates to CASSQDWQRASGGQETQYF.

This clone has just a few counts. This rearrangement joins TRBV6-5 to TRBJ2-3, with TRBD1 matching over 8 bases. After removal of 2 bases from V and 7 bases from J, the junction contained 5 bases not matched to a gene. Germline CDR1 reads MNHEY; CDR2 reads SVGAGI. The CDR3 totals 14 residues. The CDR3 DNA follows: TGTGCCAGCAGTTACCCAGGACAGGGCAATACGCAGTATTTT. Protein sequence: CASSYPGQGNTQYF.

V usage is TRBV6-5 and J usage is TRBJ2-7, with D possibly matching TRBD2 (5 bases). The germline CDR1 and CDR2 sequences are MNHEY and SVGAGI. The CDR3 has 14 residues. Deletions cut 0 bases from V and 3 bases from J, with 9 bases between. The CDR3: CASSYSIGNYEQYF. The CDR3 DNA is TGTGCCAGCAGTTACTCGATCGGGAACTACGAGCAGTACTTC.

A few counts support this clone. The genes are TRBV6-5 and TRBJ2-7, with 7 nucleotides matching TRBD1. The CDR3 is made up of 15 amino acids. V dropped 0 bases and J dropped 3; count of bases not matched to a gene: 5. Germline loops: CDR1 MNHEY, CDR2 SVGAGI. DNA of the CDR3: TGTGCCAGCAGTTACTCCACCGGGACAGTCTACGAGCAGTACTTC. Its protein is CASSYSTGTVYEQYF.

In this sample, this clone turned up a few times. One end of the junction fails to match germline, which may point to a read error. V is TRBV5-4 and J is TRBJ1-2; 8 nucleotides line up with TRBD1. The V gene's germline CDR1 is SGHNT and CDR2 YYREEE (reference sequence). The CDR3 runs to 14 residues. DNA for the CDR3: TGTGCCAGCAGCTTGGCAGGGGGCAGATCATCCCAAGACTTC. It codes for CASSLAGGRSSQDF.

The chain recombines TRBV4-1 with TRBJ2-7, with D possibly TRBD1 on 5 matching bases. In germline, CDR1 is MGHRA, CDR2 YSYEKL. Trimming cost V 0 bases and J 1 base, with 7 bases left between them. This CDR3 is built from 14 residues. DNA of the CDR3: TGCGCCAGCAGCCAAGAGCGACAGTCCTACGAGCAGTACTTC. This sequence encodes CASSQERQSYEQYF.

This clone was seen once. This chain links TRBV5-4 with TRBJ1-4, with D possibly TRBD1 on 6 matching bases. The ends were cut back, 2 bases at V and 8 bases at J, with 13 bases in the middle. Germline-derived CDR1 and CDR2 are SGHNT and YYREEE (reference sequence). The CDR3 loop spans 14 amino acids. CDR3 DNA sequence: TGTGCCAGCAGCTTTACGGGGGCGTCCGAAAAACTGTTTTTT. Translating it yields CASSFTGASEKLFF.

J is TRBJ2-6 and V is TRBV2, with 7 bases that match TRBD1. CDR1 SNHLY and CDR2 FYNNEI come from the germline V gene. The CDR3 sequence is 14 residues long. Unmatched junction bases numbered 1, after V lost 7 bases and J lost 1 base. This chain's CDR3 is CASMTGSGANVLTF. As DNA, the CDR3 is TGTGCCAGCATGACAGGGTCTGGGGCCAACGTCCTGACTTTC.

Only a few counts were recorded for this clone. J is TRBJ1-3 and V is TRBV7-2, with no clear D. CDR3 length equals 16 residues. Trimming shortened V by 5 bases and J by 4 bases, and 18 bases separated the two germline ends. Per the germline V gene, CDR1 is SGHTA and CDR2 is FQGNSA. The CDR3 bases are TGTGCCAGCAGCGCCAACGCCCCCTTCTCAGGAAACACCATATATTTT. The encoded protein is CASSANAPFSGNTIYF.

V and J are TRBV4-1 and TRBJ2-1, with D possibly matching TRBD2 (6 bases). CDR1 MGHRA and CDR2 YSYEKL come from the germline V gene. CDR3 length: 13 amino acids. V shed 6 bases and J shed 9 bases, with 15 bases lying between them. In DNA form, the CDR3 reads TGCGCCAGCAGGCCGACCGGGGGTCCTGAGCAGTTCTTC. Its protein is CASRPTGGPEQFF.

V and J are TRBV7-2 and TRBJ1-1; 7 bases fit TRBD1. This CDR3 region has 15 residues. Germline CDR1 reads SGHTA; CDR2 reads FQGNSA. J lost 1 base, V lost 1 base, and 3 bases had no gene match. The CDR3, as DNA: TGTGCCAGCAGCTTAGGGGGACAGCCGAACACTGAAGCTTTCTTT. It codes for CASSLGGQPNTEAFF.

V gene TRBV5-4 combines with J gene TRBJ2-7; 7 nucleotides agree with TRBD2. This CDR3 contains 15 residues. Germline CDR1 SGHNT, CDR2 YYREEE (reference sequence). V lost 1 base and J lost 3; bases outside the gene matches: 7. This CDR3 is CASSLFLRGFYEQYF. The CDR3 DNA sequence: TGTGCCAGCAGCTTGTTTCTGCGGGGGTTCTACGAGCAGTACTTC.

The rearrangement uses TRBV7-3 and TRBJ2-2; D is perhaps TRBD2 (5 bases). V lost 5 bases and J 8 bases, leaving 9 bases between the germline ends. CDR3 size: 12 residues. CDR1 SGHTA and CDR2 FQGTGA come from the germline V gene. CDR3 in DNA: TGTGCCAGCAGCACGGACTGGGGGGAGCTGTTTTTT. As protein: CASSTDWGELFF. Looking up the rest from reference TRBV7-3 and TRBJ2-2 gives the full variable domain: GAGVSQTPSNKVTEKGKYVELRCDPISGHTALYWYRQSLGQGPEFLIYFQGTGAADDSGLPNDRFFAVRPEGSVSTLKIQRTERGDSAVYLCASSTDWGELFFGEGSRLTVL.

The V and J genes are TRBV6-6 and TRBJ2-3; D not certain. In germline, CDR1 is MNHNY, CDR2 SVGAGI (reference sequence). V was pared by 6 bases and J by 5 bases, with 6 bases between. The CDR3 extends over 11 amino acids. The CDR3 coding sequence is TGTGCCAGCAGCGAAGGAGATACGCAGTATTTT. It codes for CASSEGDTQYF.

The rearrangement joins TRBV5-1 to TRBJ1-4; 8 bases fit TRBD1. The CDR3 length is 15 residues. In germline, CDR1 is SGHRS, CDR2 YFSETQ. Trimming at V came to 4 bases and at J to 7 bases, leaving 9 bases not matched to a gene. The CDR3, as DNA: TGCGCCAGCAGCCCGGCCAGGACAGGGAGTGAAAAACTGTTTTTT. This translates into CASSPARTGSEKLFF.

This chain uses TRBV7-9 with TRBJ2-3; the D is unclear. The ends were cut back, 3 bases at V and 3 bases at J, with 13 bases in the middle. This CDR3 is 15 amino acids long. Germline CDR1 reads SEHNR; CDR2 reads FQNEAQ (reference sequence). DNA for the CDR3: TGTGCCAGCAGCTTTGGCAGGAACCTAACAGATACGCAGTATTTT. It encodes CASSFGRNLTDTQYF.

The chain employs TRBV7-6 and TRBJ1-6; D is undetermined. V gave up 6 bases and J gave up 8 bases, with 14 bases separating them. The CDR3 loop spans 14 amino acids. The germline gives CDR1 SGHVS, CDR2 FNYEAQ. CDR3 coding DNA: TGTGCCAGCAGACCGACGGTCGGGGATTCACCCCTCCACTTT. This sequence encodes CASRPTVGDSPLHF.

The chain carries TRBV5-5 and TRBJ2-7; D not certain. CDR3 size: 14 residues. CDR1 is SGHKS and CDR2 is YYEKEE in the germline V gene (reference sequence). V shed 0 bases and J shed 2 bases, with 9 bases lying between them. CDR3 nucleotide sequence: TGTGCCAGCAGCTTGGACAGCCCCCCCTACGAGCAGTACTTC. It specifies CASSLDSPPYEQYF.

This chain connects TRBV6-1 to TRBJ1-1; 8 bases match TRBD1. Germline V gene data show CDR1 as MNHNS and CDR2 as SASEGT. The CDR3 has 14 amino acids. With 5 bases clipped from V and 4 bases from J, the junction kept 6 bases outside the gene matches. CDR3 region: CASSSRQGLTEAFF. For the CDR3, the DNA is TGTGCCAGCAGTAGCCGACAGGGGCTCACTGAAGCTTTCTTT.